The clone carrying this TCR beta chain has more than one count but fewer than ten. Original methodology: By means of reference gene primer amplification, nucleated cell counts were estimated. Repertoires were generated with immunoSEQ multiplex PCR, while TCRdb's copy carries only in-frame clones and drops some. V, J and clone size derive from that table, while D and trimming were established from the DNA sequence. The table has around 140,000 clones, around 80% seen once. Two negative PCRs, clearance, or symptom resolution had been documented for recovered Cohort 3 donors. Germline V gene sequence: CDR1 SGDLS, CDR2 YYNGEE. Trimming removed 4 bases from V and 6 bases from J; junction bases left unmatched: 5. This CDR3 comprises 14 residues. This specimen comes from a study of blood T cell repertoires in COVID-19. Study context: Sites in the United States, Italy and Spain provided acute and convalescent COVID-19 samples. Sources were T cells, B-cell-depleted T cells, or PBMCs; the material itself was cDNA or gDNA.

This sequence originates from a woman in her fifties or sixties who had recovered from COVID-19. Material for sequencing was PBMCs or T cells enriched from blood (not recorded which). The J gene is TRBJ2-1, the V gene TRBV9; 9 nucleotides agree with TRBD1. Here the CDR3 DNA reads TGTGCCAGCAGCATCGGGACAGGGTTCAATGAGCAGTTCTTC. This gives the protein CASSIGTGFNEQFF.